The rows below give T cell receptor beta chains drawn from one sample of a study of beta chain features in type 1 diabetes. Method: immunoSEQ multiplex PCR; TCRdb's copy keeps in-frame clones and lacks some. The table includes roughly 130,000 clones, about 8.7% detected once. Sequenced sample: central memory CD4+ T cells from blood. The receptors here all came from a man younger than 30 in good health. Both conserved end residues are part of each CDR3. Each record gives: V gene, J gene, clone size, CDR3 length, CDR3 protein. Clone sizes are given selectively: once, few, many, or a class where the clone is expanded.

>TRBV4-3|TRBJ2-5|few|15
CASSRGDRYQETQYF
>TRBV4-1|TRBJ2-3|.|14
CASRRASRTDTQYF
>TRBV7-2|TRBJ1-5|.|18
CASSLALGAVEFNQPQHF
>TRBV2|TRBJ1-3|few|14
CASSLDRIGNTIYF
>TRBV6-5|TRBJ2-7|.|16
CASSYVGQGPFYEQYF
>TRBV7-2|TRBJ2-7|.|17
CASSRNRVLADSYEQYF
>TRBV7-8|TRBJ1-2|few|19
CASSAVPRDRGRRVGGYTF
>TRBV7-8|TRBJ1-3|few|18
CASSLDGGYRAARNTIYF
>TRBV11-2|TRBJ2-3|.|17
CASSPSGGAVRADTQYF
>TRBV29-1|TRBJ2-7|.|13
CSVAGQGLHEQYF
>TRBV6-5|TRBJ1-6|few|16
CASSYTGMDSNSPLHF
>TRBV7-9|TRBJ1-2|many|13
CASSLAENYGYTF
>TRBV4-3|TRBJ1-2|.|17
CASSQATGDIASYGYTF
>TRBV6-1|TRBJ2-3|few|14
CASRTQGSTDTQYF
>TRBV6-6|TRBJ2-7|few|14
CATGKLKEEHEQYF
>TRBV30|TRBJ1-4|few|13
CAFSGTGPEKLFF
>TRBV4-3|TRBJ1-6|many|18
CASSQDEKASGYNSPLHF
>TRBV7-2|TRBJ2-3|few|14
CASRSSSGGGTQYF
>TRBV2|TRBJ2-1|few|16
CASNPTPSGGTNEQFF
>TRBV14|TRBJ1-4|few|15
CASSLLQGAAEKLFF
>TRBV20-1|TRBJ1-5|few|10
CSASNRDQHF
>TRBV5-1|TRBJ2-2|few|15
CASSLDQGTTGELFF
>TRBV6-6|TRBJ2-5|few|14
CASSQSGGMETQYF
>TRBV28|TRBJ2-3|.|13
CASYSRDTDTQYF
>TRBV19|TRBJ1-5|few|13
CASSQRNNQPQHF
>TRBV7-2|TRBJ2-3|.|14
CASSPHLGTDTQYF
>TRBV2|TRBJ1-5|.|15
CASKAARNSNQPQHF
>TRBV4-3|TRBJ2-5|.|15
CASSQGGNDQETQYF
>TRBV4-3|TRBJ1-3|.|15
CASSPNRISGNTIYF
>TRBV6-5|TRBJ2-3|.|14
CASRRTGGADTQYF
>TRBV19|TRBJ2-3|.|16
CASSIRGSGSTDTQYF
>TRBV9|TRBJ2-7|many|15
CASSVGGTAQYEQYF
>TRBV29-1|TRBJ1-3|few|14
CSVVLQQYGNTIYF
>TRBV28|TRBJ1-2|.|14
CASSPRQGFWGYTF
>TRBV5-1|TRBJ2-6|once|18
CASSLTTDHRSGANVLTF
>TRBV7-9|TRBJ2-3|.|16
CASSRGLAGSTDTQYF
>TRBV10-2|TRBJ2-7|.|16
CASSVTGDPKNYEQYF
>TRBV20-1|TRBJ1-1|few|11
CSAPVNTEAFF
>TRBV14|TRBJ1-1|.|13
CASSKQENTEAFF
>TRBV7-9|TRBJ2-3|few|15
CASSLGSALGDTQYF
>TRBV18|TRBJ2-3|.|15
CASSPLSGGSDTQYF
>TRBV7-2|TRBJ1-5|.|14
CASSLLPGHQPQHF
>TRBV9|TRBJ1-2|few|16
CASSDPPGQTGYGYTF
>TRBV19|TRBJ1-2|few|12
CASSFYRAGYTF